The clone carrying this T cell receptor (beta chain) was picked up one time. What it recognizes is unknown. V was trimmed by 4 bases and J by 5 bases, leaving 5 bases between them. Looked up from germline, CDR1 is KGHDR and CDR2 is SFDVKD. The CDR3 covers 12 residues. This sample was taken from a study of T cell responses to AZD1222 COVID-19 vaccine. Study overall: Analyses pooled second doses at about 4 or about 12 weeks. General study findings and limits: Spike-spanning, vaccine-associated CD4 TCRs were dominant at 160-218 and 743-854. Two AZD1222 administrations were followed by greater Spike-specific TCR breadth and depth.

Sequencing was performed with immunoSEQ multiplex PCR; in TCRdb, only in-frame clones are kept and a portion is missing. Of roughly 100,000 clones in the sample, roughly nine tenths are singletons; the top ten hold approximately 3.7%. The chain employs TRBV24-1 and TRBJ1-5; D is uncertain. This TCR derives from an adult in good health. The sample in question was peripheral blood, obtained on day 0 of AZD1222 vaccination. CDR3 in amino acids: CATSEGYQPQHF. CDR3 sequence (DNA): TGTGCCACCAGTGAGGGGTATCAGCCCCAGCATTTT.